The entry below gives a single TCR beta chain sequence along with its context. The antigen remains unidentified. A J-beta primer mix and a sample-barcoded 5' primer were used in a second PCR of about 7 to 12 cycles. Sequencing yielded, for each sample, at least 3 million paired-end reads carrying CDR3. TCRdb called the 5' RACE reads again in MiXCR, with one record for every CDR3 protein. The sample lists about 1.6 million distinct CDR3 sequences; almost 35% were seen once. This record comes from a study of blood T cells in healthy people across ages. Study outcomes and limitations: Diversity of TCR beta correlated strongly with naive T cell percentage. CMV status of donors was unknown, possibly confounding expanded clonotype changes.

Germline CDR1 is SEHNR and CDR2 is FQNEAQ (reference sequence). CDR3 size: 14 residues. Trimming shortened V by 5 bases and J by 2 bases, and 12 bases separated the two germline ends. The chain links TRBV7-9 to TRBJ1-1; D is unclear. The sequencing sample was made of blood. The TCR comes from a woman aged 25 to 39 in good health. The CDR3 is CASSKQTLNTEAFF. For the CDR3, the DNA is TGTGCCAGCAGCAAGCAGACTCTCAACACTGAAGCTTTCTTT.